This T cell receptor (beta chain) emerged from a study of blood T cell repertoires in COVID-19. Study-level information: From the United States, Italy and Spain came samples of acute and convalescent COVID-19. T cells, B-cell-depleted T cells, or PBMCs provided the cDNA or gDNA that served as material.

In the original analysis: Quantification of nucleated cells was approximated via reference gene primer amplification. Clones were sequenced by immunoSEQ multiplex PCR, and TCRdb holds only the in-frame ones, with some missing. The V and J calls and clone size come from that table; D and trimming were worked out from the DNA. The table has around 180,000 clones, about 87% seen once; the top ten hold more than 25%. The sequenced material came from peripheral blood. The TCR originated in a man aged 55 to 69 with acute or convalescent COVID-19.

The CDR3 DNA follows: TGTGCCAGCAACTCGGAGTCCGGGGAGCTGTTTTTT. This sequence encodes CASNSESGELFF. V is TRBV3-1 (or the pseudogene TRBV3-2) and J is TRBJ2-2; D is unclear. V lost 7 bases to trimming and J lost 6 bases, with 9 bases between them. CDR1 and CDR2 from the germline V gene are LGHDT and YNNKEL (reference sequence). The CDR3 has 12 amino acids.